The T cell receptor beta chain described here comes from a study of blood T cell repertoires in COVID-19. Here immunoSEQ multiplex PCR was the method, and the copy in TCRdb shows in-frame clones only, minus some. The data hold about 280,000 clones, with 89% observed a single time. V lost 5 bases, J lost 4 bases, and 10 bases stayed unmatched. This CDR3 has 15 residues. The source is an older woman who had recovered from COVID-19. The rearrangement joins TRBV23-1 to TRBJ1-1, with 7 bases identical to TRBD1. TRBV23-1 carries the ORF label, with uncertain function. Sequenced input: PBMCs or T cells enriched from blood (not recorded which). This CDR3 reads CASSFKDRERTEAFF. DNA of the CDR3: TGCGCCAGCAGTTTCAAAGACAGGGAACGCACTGAAGCTTTCTTT.